This T cell receptor (beta chain) was retrieved from a study of shared clonotypes between healthy human individuals. For the study at large: Three plates were used per donor for CD4 naive, three for CD4 memory, two for CD8 naive and one for CD8 memory. Study results and caveats: The naive CD4 repertoires of a few donors were compared, and around 5.1% of clonotypes were shared. The study generally estimated greater richness for naive than memory subsets.

Notes on this clone: The antigen is undetermined.

At a deep level, the assay was run. Libraries were prepared by immunoSEQ multiplex PCR; TCRdb keeps only in-frame clonotypes and omits some of them. The sample has 2.5 million or so clones, 85% to 95% seen once. The CDR3 is made up of 16 amino acids. Germline V CDR1 and CDR2: SGHTA, FQGNSA. The junction had 6 bases not matched to a gene; V was cut back by 1 base and J by 7 bases. Sequencing used naive CD4+ T cells sorted from blood. This sample's subset: CD45RA+ positively selected. This chain links TRBV7-2 with TRBJ2-1; 11 nucleotides match TRBD2. The source of this sequence is a man aged 18 to 30 in good health. CDR3 bases: TGTGCCAGCAGCTTAGGACTAGCGGGAACATTAAATGAGCAGTTCTTC. Encoded protein: CASSLGLAGTLNEQFF.